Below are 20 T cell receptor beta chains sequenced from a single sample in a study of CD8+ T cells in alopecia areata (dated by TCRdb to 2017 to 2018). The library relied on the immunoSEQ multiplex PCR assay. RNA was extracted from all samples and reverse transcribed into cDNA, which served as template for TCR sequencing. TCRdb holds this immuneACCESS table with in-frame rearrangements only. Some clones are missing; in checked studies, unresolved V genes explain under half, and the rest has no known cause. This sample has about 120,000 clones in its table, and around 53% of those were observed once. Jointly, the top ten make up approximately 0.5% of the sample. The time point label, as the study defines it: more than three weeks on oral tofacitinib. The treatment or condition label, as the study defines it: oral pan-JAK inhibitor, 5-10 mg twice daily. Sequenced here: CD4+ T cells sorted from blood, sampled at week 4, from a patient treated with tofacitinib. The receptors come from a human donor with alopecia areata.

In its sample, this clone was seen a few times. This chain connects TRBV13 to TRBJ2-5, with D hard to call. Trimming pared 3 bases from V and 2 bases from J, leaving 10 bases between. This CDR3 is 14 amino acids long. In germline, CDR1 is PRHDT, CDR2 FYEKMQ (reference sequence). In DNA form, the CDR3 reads TGTGCCAGCAGCTTCGGGCGGAGACAAGAGACCCAGTACTTC. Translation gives CASSFGRRQETQYF.

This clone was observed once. The CDR3 spells CASSVVSSADTQYF. In nucleotides, the CDR3 is TGTGCCAGCAGCGTAGTGTCTAGCGCAGATACGCAGTATTTT. The chain links TRBV9 to TRBJ2-3; possibly TRBD2 for D (6 bases). CDR3 length equals 14 residues. V gave up 0 bases and J gave up 4 bases, with 9 bases separating them. The germline V gene has CDR1 SGDLS and CDR2 YYNGEE.

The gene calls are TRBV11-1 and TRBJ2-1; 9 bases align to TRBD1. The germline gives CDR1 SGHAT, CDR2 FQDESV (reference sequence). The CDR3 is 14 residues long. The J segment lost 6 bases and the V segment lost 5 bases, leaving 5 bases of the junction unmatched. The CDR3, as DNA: TGTGCCAGCAGCAGTGAGACAGGGGGCAATGAGCAGTTCTTC. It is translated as CASSSETGGNEQFF.

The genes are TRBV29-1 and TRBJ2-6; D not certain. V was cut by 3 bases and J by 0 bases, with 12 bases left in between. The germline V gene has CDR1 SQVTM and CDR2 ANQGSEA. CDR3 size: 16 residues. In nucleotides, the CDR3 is TGCAGCGTTGAGAGACGCCAAGACTCTGGGGCCAACGTCCTGACTTTC. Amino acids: CSVERRQDSGANVLTF.

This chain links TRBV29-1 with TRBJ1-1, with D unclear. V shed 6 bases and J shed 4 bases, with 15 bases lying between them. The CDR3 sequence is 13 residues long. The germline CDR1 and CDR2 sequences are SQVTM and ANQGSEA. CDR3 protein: CSVRTRLGTEAFF. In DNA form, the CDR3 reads TGCAGCGTCAGGACCCGTTTGGGCACTGAAGCTTTCTTT. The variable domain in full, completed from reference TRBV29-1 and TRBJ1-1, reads SAVISQKPSRDICQRGTSLTIQCQVDSQVTMMFWYRQQPGQSLTLIATANQGSEATYESGFVIDKFPISRPNLTFSTLTVSNMSPEDSSIYLCSVRTRLGTEAFFGQGTRLTVV.

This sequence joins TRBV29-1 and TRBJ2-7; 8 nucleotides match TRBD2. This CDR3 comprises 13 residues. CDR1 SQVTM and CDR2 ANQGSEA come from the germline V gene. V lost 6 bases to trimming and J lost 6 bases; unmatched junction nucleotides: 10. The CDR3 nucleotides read TGCAGCGTCCGGGAGGGTGGGGGCTCCGAGCAGTACTTC. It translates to CSVREGGGSEQYF.

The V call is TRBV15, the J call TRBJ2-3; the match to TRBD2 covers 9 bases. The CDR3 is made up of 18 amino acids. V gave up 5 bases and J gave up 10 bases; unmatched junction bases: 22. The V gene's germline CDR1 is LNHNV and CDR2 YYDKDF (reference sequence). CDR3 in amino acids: CATSPSLMSGTSTLAQYF. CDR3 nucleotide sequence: TGTGCCACCAGCCCTTCCCTAATGTCCGGGACTAGCACATTGGCGCAGTATTTT.

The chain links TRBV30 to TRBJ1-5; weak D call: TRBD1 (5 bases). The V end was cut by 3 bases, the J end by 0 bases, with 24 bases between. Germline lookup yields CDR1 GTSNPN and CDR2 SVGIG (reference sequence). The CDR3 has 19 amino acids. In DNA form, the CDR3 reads TGTGCCTGGAGCCTAATGATGGGACCCGGTCCCGTTAGCAATCAGCCCCAGCATTTT. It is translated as CAWSLMMGPGPVSNQPQHF.

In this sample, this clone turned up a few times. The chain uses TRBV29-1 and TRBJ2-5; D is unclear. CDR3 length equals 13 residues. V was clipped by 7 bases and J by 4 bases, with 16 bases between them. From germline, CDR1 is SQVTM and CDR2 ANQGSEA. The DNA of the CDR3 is TGCAGCGCGAGCGAAGGGCCATCAGAGACCCAGTACTTC. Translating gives CSASEGPSETQYF.

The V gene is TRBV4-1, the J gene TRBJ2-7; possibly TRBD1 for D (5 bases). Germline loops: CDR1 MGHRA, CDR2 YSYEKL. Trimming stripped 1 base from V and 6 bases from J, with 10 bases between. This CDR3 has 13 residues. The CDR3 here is CASSQAIGVEQYF. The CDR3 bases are TGCGCCAGCAGCCAAGCTATAGGGGTCGAGCAGTACTTC.

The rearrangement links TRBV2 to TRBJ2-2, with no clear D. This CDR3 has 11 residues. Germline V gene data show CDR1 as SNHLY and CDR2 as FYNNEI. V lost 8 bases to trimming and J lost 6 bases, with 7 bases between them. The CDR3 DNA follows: TGTGCCAGCGCATTCGCCGGGGAGCTGTTTTTT. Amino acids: CASAFAGELFF.

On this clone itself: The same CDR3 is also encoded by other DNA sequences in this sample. The CDR3 DNA is TGTGCCTGGAGTCGGGGGGGCTCCTACAATGAGCAGTTCTTC. Translating gives CAWSRGGSYNEQFF. The chain employs TRBV30 and TRBJ2-1; 8 positions agree with TRBD2. Germline-derived CDR1 and CDR2 are GTSNPN and SVGIG (reference sequence). V shed 2 bases and J 0 bases; nucleotides not matched to a gene: 0. This CDR3 spans 14 amino acids.

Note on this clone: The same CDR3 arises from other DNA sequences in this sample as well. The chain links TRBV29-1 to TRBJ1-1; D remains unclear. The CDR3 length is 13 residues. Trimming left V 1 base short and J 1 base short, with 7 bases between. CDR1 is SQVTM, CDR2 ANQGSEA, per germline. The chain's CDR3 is CSVEGRANTEAFF. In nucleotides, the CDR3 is TGCAGCGTTGAAGGTAGGGCGAACACTGAAGCTTTCTTT.

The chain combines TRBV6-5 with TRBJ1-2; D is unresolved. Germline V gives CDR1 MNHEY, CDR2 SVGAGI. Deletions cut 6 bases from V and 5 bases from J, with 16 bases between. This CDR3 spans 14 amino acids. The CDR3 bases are TGTGCCAGCAGAGGCCAGGCCAGCCCTTATGGCTACACCTTC. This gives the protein CASRGQASPYGYTF.

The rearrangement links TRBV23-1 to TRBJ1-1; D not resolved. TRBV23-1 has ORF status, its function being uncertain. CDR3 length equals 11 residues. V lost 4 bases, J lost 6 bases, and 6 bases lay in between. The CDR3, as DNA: TGCGCCAGCAGTCGTGATGCTGAAGCTTTCTTT. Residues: CASSRDAEAFF.

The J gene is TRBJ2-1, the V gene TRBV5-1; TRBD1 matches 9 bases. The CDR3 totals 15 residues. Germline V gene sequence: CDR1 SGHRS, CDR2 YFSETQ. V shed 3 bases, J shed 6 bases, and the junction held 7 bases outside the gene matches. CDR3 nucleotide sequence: TGCGCCAGCAGCTCACCCCTGACAGGGGGCAATGAGCAGTTCTTC. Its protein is CASSSPLTGGNEQFF. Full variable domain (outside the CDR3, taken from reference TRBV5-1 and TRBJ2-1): KAGVTQTPRYLIKTRGQQVTLSCSPISGHRSVSWYQQTPGQGLQFLFEYFSETQRNKGNFPGRFSGRQFSNSRSEMNVSTLELGDSALYLCASSSPLTGGNEQFFGPGTRLTVL.

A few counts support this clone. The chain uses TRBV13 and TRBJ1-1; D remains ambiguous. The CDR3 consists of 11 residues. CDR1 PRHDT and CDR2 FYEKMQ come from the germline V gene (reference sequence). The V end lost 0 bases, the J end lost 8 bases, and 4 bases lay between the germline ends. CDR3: CASSLGDEAFF. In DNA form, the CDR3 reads TGTGCCAGCAGCTTAGGAGACGAAGCTTTCTTT.

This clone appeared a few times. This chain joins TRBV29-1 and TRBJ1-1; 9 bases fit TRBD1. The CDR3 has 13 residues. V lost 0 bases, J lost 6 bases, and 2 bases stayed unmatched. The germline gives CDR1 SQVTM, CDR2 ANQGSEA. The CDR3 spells CSVEEQGASEAFF. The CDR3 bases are TGCAGCGTTGAAGAACAGGGGGCGTCTGAAGCTTTCTTT.

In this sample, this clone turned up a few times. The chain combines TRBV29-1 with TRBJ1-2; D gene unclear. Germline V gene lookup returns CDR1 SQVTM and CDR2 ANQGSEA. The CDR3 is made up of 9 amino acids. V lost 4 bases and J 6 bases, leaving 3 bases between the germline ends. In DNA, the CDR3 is TGCAGCGTTGTTCATGGCTACACCTTC. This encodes CSVVHGYTF.

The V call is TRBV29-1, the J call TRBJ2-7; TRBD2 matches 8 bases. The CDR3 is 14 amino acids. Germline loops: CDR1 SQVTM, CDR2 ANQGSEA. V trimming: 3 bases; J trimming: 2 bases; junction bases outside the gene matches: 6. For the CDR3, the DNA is TGCAGCGTTGATGGCCTAGCGGGTCCCTACGAGCAGTACTTC. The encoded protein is CSVDGLAGPYEQYF.